The clone carrying this T cell receptor beta chain has more than one count but fewer than ten. Blood RNA originated from unsorted whole blood, with germline DNA additionally extracted. The entry originates in a study of tumor-infiltrating lymphocytes in primary liver carcinoma. TCR beta cDNA was made from roughly 500 ng total RNA with a constant-region primer. Investigators got TCR beta libraries out of three nested multiplex PCR rounds, done with slightly modified ARM-PCR. Running around 9 cycles apiece, the first two PCR rounds relied on TRBV1-TRBV30 forward primers together with a C-beta reverse primer. TCRdb reprocessed the multiplex PCR reads via MiXCR and lists one record per CDR3 protein. The sample includes approximately 320,000 distinct CDR3 sequences, 45% to 70% of them seen just once. V lost 2 bases and J lost 1, with 8 bases in between. CDR3 length: 14 amino acids. Germline loops: CDR1 SEHNR, CDR2 FQNEAQ (reference sequence).

This clonotype was obtained from a woman under 40 with primary liver carcinoma and hepatitis B virus infection. The chain couples TRBV7-9 to TRBJ1-1; unclear D gene. The sample was peripheral blood. CDR3 amino acids: CASSLSLQNTEAFF. Here the CDR3 DNA reads TGTGCCAGCAGCTTATCCCTTCAGAACACTGAAGCTTTCTTT. Full variable domain (rest looked up from reference TRBV7-9 and TRBJ1-1): DTGVSQNPRHKITKRGQNVTFRCDPISEHNRLYWYRQTLGQGPEFLTYFQNEAQLEKSRLLSDRFSAERPKGSFSTLEIQRTEQGDSAMYLCASSLSLQNTEAFFGQGTRLTVV.